These 12 T cell receptor beta chains share one sample of origin, sequenced in a study of PD-1 blockade in classical Hodgkin lymphoma. Time point given: cycle 4 day 1 (C4D1), after around six weeks of nivolumab. After autologous stem cell transplantation all patients relapsed, and prior brentuximab vedotin exposure differed between cohorts. The assay was immunoSEQ multiplex PCR, and TCRdb's table has in-frame clones only and misses some. Among more than 30,000 clones listed, 77% were seen once. The sequences come from peripheral blood mononuclear cells (PBMCs), collected before the fourth cycle of nivolumab. All receptors derive from a human donor with classical Hodgkin lymphoma.

CDR3 in amino acids: CASSLVGTSGTSYEQYF. The CDR3 DNA is TGTGCCAGCAGCTTGGTTGGGACTAGCGGCACCTCCTACGAGCAGTACTTC. The chain employs TRBV7-2 and TRBJ2-7; 11 bases are a match to TRBD2. The V gene end was trimmed by 3 bases and the J gene end by 0 bases; junction bases not matched to a gene: 7. The V gene's germline CDR1 is SGHTA and CDR2 FQGNSA. The CDR3 length is 17 residues.

For the CDR3, the DNA is TGCGCCAGCAGCCAAGCGCGAATACAGCTCACTGAAGCTTTCTTT. Translating it yields CASSQARIQLTEAFF. The rearrangement links TRBV4-1 to TRBJ1-1; D gene uncertain. V lost 1 base to trimming and J lost 4 bases, with 13 bases between them. CDR1 and CDR2 (germline): MGHRA, YSYEKL. The CDR3 length is 15 residues.

The table lists this clone with a few counts. The CDR3 reads CASSQGQGSNNSPLHF. Written as DNA, the CDR3 is TGCGCCAGCAGCCAAGGCCAGGGGTCGAATAATTCACCCCTCCACTTT. This chain uses TRBV4-3 with TRBJ1-6; tentatively, D is TRBD1 (6 bases). The germline gives CDR1 LGHNA, CDR2 YSLEER. This CDR3 region has 16 residues. V lost 1 base and J lost 5, with 12 bases in between.

Of note for this clone: A read error may produce the germline difference seen at one junction end. The V and J genes are TRBV6-1 and TRBJ2-3; D uncertain. CDR3 length: 12 residues. Germline V lookup: CDR1 MNHNS, CDR2 SASEGT. CDR3 region: CAGSARTDTQYF. CDR3 coding DNA: TGTGCCGGCAGTGCTCGGACAGATACGCAGTATTTT.

On this clone: The sample contains more than one DNA sequence encoding this CDR3. The chain recombines TRBV5-6 with TRBJ1-1; D is ambiguous. The CDR3 is 13 residues long. V gave up 0 bases and J gave up 1 base, with 4 bases separating them. From germline, CDR1 is SGHDT and CDR2 YYEEEE. CDR3 amino acids: CASSLGGNTEAFF. CDR3 sequence (DNA): TGTGCCAGCAGCTTGGGTGGGAACACTGAAGCTTTCTTT.

This chain joins TRBV4-3 and TRBJ2-7, with D maybe TRBD1 (6 bases). V was shortened by 2 bases and J by 1 base, with 12 bases between the two germline ends. The germline V gene encodes CDR1 LGHNA and CDR2 YSLEER. The CDR3 has 15 residues. In DNA, the CDR3 is TGCGCCAGCAGCCAATGGCAGGGGTTGTCCTACGAGCAGTACTTC. Its translation is CASSQWQGLSYEQYF.

The chain recombines TRBV4-2 with TRBJ2-7; the match to TRBD1 covers 7 bases. The V gene end was trimmed by 1 base and the J gene end by 1 base; junction bases not matched to a gene: 4. Germline-derived CDR1 and CDR2 are LGHNA and YNFKEQ. CDR3 length: 15 amino acids. For the CDR3, the DNA is TGTGCCAGCAGCCAAGCCTGGGACAGTTCCTACGAGCAGTACTTC. Its protein is CASSQAWDSSYEQYF.

The chain couples TRBV19 to TRBJ1-6; the match to TRBD1 covers 9 bases. The CDR3 length is 15 residues. The V segment lost 10 bases and the J segment 6 bases; nucleotides outside the gene matches: 10. Germline V gene lookup returns CDR1 LNHDA and CDR2 SQIVND (reference sequence). The chain's CDR3 is CATQTTGQGNSPLHF. The CDR3 bases are TGTGCCACCCAAACTACGGGACAGGGTAATTCACCCCTCCACTTT.

V usage is TRBV11-3 and J usage is TRBJ2-7; 7 bases are shared with TRBD2. V dropped 5 bases and J dropped 3; count of bases not matched to a gene: 4. This CDR3 spans 13 amino acids. Per germline, CDR1 SGHNT and CDR2 YENEEA. CDR3 residues: CASSKGGGYEQYF. In nucleotides, the CDR3 is TGTGCCAGCAGCAAGGGCGGGGGCTACGAGCAGTACTTC.

The gene calls are TRBV19 and TRBJ2-7; D possibly corresponds to TRBD1 (6 bases). V was shortened by 1 base and J by 6 bases, with 10 bases between the two germline ends. The CDR3 spans 13 residues. Per the germline V gene, CDR1 is LNHDA and CDR2 is SQIVND (reference sequence). The CDR3 reads CASSIGQVGEQYF. CDR3 coding DNA: TGTGCCAGTAGTATAGGACAGGTTGGCGAGCAGTACTTC.

The gene calls are TRBV19 and TRBJ2-7; no clear D. The length of the CDR3 is 13 residues. CDR1 and CDR2 (germline): LNHDA, SQIVND (reference sequence). V was pared by 2 bases and J by 4 bases, with 9 bases between. The CDR3 is CASSIFAEYEQYF. In DNA, the CDR3 is TGTGCCAGTAGTATATTCGCAGAATACGAGCAGTACTTC.

The V gene is TRBV28, the J gene TRBJ2-5; TRBD1 aligns across 11 bases. The ends lost 7 bases at V and 5 bases at J; junction bases unmatched: 9. The CDR3 extends over 15 amino acids. Germline V gene sequence: CDR1 MDHEN, CDR2 SYDVKM. The CDR3 sequence is CASNTPDRGQETQYF. The CDR3 nucleotides are TGTGCCAGCAATACCCCGGACAGGGGGCAGGAGACCCAGTACTTC.